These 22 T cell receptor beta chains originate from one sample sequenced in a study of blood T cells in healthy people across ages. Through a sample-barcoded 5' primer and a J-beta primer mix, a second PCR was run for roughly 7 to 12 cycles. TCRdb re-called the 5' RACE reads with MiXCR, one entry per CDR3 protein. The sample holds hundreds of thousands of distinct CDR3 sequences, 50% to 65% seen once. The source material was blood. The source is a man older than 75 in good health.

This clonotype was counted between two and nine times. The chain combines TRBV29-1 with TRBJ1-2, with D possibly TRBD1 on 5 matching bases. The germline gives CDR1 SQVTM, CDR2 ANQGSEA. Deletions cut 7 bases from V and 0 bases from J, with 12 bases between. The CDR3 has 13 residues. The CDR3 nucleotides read TGCAGCGCCGGACAAGGGACTAACTATGGCTACACCTTC. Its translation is CSAGQGTNYGYTF.

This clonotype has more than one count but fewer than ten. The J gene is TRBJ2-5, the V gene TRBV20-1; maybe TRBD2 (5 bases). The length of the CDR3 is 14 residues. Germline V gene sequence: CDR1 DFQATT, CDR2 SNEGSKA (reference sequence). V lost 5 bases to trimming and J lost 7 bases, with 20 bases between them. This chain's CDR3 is CSALPYRAAGTQYF. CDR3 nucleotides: TGCAGTGCTTTGCCTTACCGGGCCGCGGGGACCCAGTACTTC.

The CDR3 region has the DNA TGTGCCGGTAGAAGACAGGGGGCTAACTATGGCTACACCTTC. Translation gives CAGRRQGANYGYTF. The gene calls are TRBV30 and TRBJ1-2; TRBD1 matches at 9 bases. J was trimmed by 0 bases and V by 8 bases; bases with no gene match: 7. Per germline, CDR1 GTSNPN and CDR2 SVGIG (reference sequence). The CDR3 length is 14 residues.

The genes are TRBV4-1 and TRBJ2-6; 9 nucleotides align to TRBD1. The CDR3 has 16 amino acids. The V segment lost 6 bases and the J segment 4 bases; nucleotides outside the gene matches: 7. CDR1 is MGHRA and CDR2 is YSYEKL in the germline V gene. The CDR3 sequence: CASRQTGGKGANVLTF. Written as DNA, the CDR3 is TGCGCCAGCAGACAGACAGGGGGGAAAGGGGCCAACGTCCTGACTTTC.

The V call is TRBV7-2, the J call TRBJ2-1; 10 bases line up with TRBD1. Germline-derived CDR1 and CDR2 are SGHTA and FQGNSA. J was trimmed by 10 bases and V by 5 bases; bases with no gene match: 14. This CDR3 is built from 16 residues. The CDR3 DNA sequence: TGTGCCAGCAGCGGGGGACTCGGGACAGGGGCCTACGAGCAGTTCTTC. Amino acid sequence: CASSGGLGTGAYEQFF.

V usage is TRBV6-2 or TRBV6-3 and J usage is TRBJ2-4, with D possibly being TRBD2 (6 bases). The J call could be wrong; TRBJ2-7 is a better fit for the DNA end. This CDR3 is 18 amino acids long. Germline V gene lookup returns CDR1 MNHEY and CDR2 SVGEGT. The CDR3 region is CASSYSIRAGFPTYEQYF. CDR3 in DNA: TGTGCCAGCAGTTACTCGATACGAGCGGGCTTCCCGACATACGAGCAGTACTTC.

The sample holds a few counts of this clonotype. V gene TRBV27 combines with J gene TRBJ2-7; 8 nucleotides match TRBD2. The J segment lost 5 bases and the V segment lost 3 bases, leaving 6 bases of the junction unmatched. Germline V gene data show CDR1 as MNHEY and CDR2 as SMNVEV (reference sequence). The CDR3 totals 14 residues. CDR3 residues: CASSLRGARNEQYF. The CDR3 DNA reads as TGTGCCAGCAGTTTGCGGGGGGCCAGGAACGAGCAGTACTTC.

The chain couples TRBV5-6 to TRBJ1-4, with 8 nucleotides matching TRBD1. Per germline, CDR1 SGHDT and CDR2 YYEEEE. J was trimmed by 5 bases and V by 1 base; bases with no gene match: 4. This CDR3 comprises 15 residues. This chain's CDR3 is CASSLWDRWNEKLFF. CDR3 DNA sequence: TGTGCCAGCAGCTTGTGGGACAGGTGGAATGAAAAACTGTTTTTT.

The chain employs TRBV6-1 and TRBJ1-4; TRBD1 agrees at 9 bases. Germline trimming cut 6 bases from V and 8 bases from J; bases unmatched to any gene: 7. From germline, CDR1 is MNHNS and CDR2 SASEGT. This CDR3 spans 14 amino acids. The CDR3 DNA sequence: TGTGCCAGCAGGGTACAGGGGGCCAGCGAAAAACTGTTTTTT. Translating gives CASRVQGASEKLFF.

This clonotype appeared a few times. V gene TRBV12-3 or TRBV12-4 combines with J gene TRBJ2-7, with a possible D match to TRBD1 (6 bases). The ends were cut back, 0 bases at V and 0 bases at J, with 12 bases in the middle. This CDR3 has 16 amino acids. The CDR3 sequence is CASSLALGGSSYEQYF. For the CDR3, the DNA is TGTGCCAGCAGTTTAGCGCTAGGGGGAAGCTCCTACGAGCAGTACTTC.

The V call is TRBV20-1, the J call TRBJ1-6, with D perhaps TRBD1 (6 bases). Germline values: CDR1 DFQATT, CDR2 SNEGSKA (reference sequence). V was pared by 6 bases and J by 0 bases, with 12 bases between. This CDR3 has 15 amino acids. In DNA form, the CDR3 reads TGCAGTGCGAACAGGGATAGCTCCTATAATTCACCCCTCCACTTT. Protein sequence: CSANRDSSYNSPLHF.

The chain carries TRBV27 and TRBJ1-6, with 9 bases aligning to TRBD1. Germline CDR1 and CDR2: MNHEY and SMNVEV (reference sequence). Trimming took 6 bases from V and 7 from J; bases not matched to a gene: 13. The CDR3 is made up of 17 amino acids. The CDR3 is CASSYRGTGMWNSPLHF. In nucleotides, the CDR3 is TGTGCCAGCAGCTACAGGGGGACAGGGATGTGGAATTCACCCCTCCACTTT.

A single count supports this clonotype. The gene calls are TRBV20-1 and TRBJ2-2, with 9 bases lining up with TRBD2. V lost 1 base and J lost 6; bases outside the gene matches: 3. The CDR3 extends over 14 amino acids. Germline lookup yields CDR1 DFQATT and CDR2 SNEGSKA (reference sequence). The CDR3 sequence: CSARVGLASGELFF. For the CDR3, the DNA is TGCAGTGCTAGAGTGGGACTAGCTTCCGGGGAGCTGTTTTTT.

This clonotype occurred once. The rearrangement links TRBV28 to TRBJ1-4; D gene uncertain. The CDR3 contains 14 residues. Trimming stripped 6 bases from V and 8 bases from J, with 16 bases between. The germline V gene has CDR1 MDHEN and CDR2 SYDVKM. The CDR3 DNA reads TGTGCCAGCAGCCCCGCCCGGGTCGGGGAAAAACTGTTTTTT. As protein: CASSPARVGEKLFF.

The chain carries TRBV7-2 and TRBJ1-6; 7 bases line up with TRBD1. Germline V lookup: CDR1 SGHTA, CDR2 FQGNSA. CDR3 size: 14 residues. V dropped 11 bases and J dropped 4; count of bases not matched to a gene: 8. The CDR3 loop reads CAAREGAYNSPLHF. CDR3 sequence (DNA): TGTGCCGCCAGGGAGGGGGCATATAATTCACCCCTCCACTTT.

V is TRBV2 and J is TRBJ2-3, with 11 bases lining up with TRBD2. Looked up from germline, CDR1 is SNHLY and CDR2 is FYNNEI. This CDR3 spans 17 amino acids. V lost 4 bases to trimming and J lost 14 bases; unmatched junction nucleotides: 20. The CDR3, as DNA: TGTGCCAGCAGTGTGACTAGCGGGGAGGGAAAGCACAGATACGCGTATTTT. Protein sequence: CASSVTSGEGKHRYAYF.

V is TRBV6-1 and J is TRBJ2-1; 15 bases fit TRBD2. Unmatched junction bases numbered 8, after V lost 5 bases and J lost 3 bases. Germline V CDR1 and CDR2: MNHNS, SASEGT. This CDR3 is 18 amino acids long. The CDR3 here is CASSTGTSGRWGYNEQFF. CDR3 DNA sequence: TGTGCCAGCAGTACCGGGACTAGCGGGAGGTGGGGCTACAATGAGCAGTTCTTC.

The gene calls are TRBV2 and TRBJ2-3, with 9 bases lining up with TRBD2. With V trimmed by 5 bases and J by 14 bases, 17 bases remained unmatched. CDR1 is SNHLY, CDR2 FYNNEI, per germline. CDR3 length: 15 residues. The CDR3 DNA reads TGTGCCAGCAGTCGGACTAGCGCGGGCCACAGATACGCGTATTTT. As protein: CASSRTSAGHRYAYF.

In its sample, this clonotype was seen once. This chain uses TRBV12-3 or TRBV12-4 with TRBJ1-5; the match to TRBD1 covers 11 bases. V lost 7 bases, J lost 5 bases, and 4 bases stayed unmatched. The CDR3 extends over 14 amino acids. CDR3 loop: CASTEGQGDQPQHF. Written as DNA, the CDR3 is TGTGCCAGCACCGAGGGACAGGGGGATCAGCCCCAGCATTTT.

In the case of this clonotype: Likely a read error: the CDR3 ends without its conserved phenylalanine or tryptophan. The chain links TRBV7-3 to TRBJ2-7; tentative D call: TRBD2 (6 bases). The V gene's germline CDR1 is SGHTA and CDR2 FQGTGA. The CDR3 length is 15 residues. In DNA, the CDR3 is TGTGCTAGCAGCTTAAATGGGGGGAGCGTCTACGAGCAGTACTAC. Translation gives CASSLNGGSVYEQYY.

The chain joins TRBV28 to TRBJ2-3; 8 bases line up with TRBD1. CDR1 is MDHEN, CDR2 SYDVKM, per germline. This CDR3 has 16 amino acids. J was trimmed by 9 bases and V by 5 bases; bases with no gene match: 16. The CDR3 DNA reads TGTGCCAGCAGTCCAGGACAGGGCTGGCAGGGGAGGACGCAGTATTTT. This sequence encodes CASSPGQGWQGRTQYF.

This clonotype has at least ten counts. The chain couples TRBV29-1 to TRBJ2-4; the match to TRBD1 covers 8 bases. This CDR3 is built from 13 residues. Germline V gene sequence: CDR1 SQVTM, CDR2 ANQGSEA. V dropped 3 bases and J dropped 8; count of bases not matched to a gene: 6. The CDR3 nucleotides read TGCAGCGTTGACGGACAGGGAGAGGACATTCAGTACTTC. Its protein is CSVDGQGEDIQYF.